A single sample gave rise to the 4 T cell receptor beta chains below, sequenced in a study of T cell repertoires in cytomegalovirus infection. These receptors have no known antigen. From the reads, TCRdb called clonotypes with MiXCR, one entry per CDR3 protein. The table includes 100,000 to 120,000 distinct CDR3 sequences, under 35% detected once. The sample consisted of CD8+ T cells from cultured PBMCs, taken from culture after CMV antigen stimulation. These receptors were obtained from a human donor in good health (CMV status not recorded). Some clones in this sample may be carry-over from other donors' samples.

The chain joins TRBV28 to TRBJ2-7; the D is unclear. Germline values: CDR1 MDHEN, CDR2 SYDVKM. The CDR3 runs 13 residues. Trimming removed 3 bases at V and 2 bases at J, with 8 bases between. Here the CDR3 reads CASSLAKPYEQYF. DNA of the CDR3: TGTGCCAGCAGTTTGGCGAAGCCCTACGAGCAGTACTTC. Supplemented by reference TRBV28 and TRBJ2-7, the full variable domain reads DVKVTQSSRYLVKRTGEKVFLECVQDMDHENMFWYRQDPGLGLRLIYFSYDVKMKEKGDIPEGYSVSREKKERFSLILESASTNQTSMYLCASSLAKPYEQYFGPGTRLTVT.

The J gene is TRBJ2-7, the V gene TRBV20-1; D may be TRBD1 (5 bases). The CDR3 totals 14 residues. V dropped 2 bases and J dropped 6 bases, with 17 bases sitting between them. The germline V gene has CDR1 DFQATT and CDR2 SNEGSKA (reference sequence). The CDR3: CSARPFTTESEQYF. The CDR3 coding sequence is TGCAGTGCTAGACCTTTCACGACAGAGTCCGAGCAGTACTTC.

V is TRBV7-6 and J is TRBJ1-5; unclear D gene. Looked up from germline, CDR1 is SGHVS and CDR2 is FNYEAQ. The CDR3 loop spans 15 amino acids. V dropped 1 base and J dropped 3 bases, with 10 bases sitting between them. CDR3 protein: CASSLEASFNQPQHF. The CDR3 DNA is TGTGCCAGCAGCTTAGAAGCCAGTTTCAATCAGCCCCAGCATTTT.

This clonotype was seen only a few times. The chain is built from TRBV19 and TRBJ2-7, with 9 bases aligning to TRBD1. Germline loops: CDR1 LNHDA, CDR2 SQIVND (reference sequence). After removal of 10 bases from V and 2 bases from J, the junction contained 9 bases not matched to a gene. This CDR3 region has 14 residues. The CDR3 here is CATSGTGYTYEQYF. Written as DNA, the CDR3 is TGTGCCACCTCCGGGACAGGGTATACCTACGAGCAGTACTTC.